These 2 T cell receptor beta chains were all obtained from the same sample, sequenced in a study of blood T cell repertoires in COVID-19. The table came from immunoSEQ multiplex PCR; TCRdb's copy has only in-frame clones and leaves some out. The sample has some 300,000 clones; approximately 90% are singletons. Sequenced material: peripheral blood. These receptors were taken from a woman in her 30s who had recovered from COVID-19.

This rearrangement joins TRBV28 to TRBJ2-1; no clear D. The CDR3 has 12 residues. The germline V gene has CDR1 MDHEN and CDR2 SYDVKM. The V end lost 6 bases, the J end lost 7 bases, and 10 bases lay between the germline ends. CDR3 DNA sequence: TGTGCCAGCAGAACTATAGCAAATGAGCAGTTCTTC. Translated, it gives CASRTIANEQFF.

This clone was detected only once. J is TRBJ2-5 and V is TRBV2, with 7 bases that match TRBD2. CDR1 SNHLY and CDR2 FYNNEI come from the germline V gene. J gave up 2 bases and V 7 bases, and 7 bases lay outside the gene matches. This CDR3 comprises 14 residues. The DNA for the CDR3 is TGTGCCAGCATGGCGGGGGACTTACAAGAGACCCAGTACTTC. This encodes CASMAGDLQETQYF.